This TCR beta chain emerged from a study of blood T cell repertoires in COVID-19 (dated by TCRdb to about 2020). For context, the study as a whole: Collaborator samples came from the United States, Italy and Spain and covered acute and convalescent phases of COVID-19. The dataset comprised deeply sampled blood TCRbeta repertoires from subjects exposed to, actively infected with, or recovered from COVID-19. Samples came from the ongoing ImmuneRACE study (first 160 participants) plus 1,254 subjects from 6 global collaborators. The sample metadata nearly always contained a de-identified subject ID, COVID-19 status, age in years and sex. Where HLA class I and class II types were available, the types were taken from metadata supplied by the sample provider, not from assay-based typing. The repertoires were released in a freely available public database intended as a resource for research on the immune response to SARS-CoV-2. The prospective study material was composed of cDNA or gDNA derived from T cells, B-cell-depleted T cells, or PBMCs. What the authors observed across the whole study: How much clinical and demographic metadata was included differed by source and by participant, and the metadata was provided uncurated.

A word on this clone: There is no known antigen for this receptor. No much larger clone is present one base from it, and per-base qualities are unavailable.

V is trimmed back by 4 bases and J by 5 bases, and the junction contains 6 bases that no gene match accounts for. The CDR3 measures 15 amino acids from cysteine to phenylalanine. CDR3 DNA is the only sequence kept; it has 45 bases, read in frame from the first base. Looking up the germline V gene yields CDR1 SGDLS and CDR2 YYNGEE. Participants in the prospective study were enrolled through a virtual design, were aged about 18 to 100 years, and lived in some 24 United States geographic areas. Cohort assignment in the prospective study relied on participant-reported clinical history from a screening survey and a study questionnaire. ImmuneRACE Cohort 3 recovered participants were defined by two consecutive negative NP/OP PCR tests, healthcare professional clearance, or symptom resolution. Mobile phlebotomists in the prospective study collected whole blood, serum and a nasopharyngeal or oropharyngeal swab from every participant. Prospective study participants could optionally give additional blood draws and questionnaires over an approximately 2-month period. Before DNA extraction, blood samples from the prospective study were shipped at room temperature or frozen.

TCRbeta CDR3 regions were amplified from genomic DNA by means of the immunoSEQ Assay, a bias-controlled multiplex PCR. Concerning the study's data processing: The number of nucleated cells in each sample was estimated by amplification of reference gene primers within the assay. To quantify the absolute abundance of each unique TCRbeta CDR3 rearrangement, sequence reads were collapsed and filtered. For each sample, productive Simpson clonality was calculated as the square root of Simpson's diversity index over productive rearrangements. TCRdb provides this immuneACCESS table in a form limited to in-frame rearrangements. Some clones are lacking; in checked studies, under half of them reflect an unresolved V gene, and why the rest are absent is not known. That table furnishes V, J and clone size, whereas the DNA furnished D and trimming. The sample profile shows about 390,000 clones; around 87% of them were found once. Around 9.3% of the sample comes from the top ten.

The sequence was collected from a woman in her 50s who had recovered from COVID-19. This receptor chain uses TRBV9 and TRBJ2-5; 12 junctional bases match TRBD1. The sample consisted of PBMCs or T cells enriched from blood (not recorded which). For the CDR3, the sequence is CASSSGTGGHETQYF. The bases read TGTGCCAGCAGCTCCGGGACAGGGGGCCATGAGACCCAGTACTTC. Reference TRBV9 and TRBJ2-5 genes cover what lies past the CDR3, so the full variable domain is DSGVTQTPKHLITATGQRVTLRCSPRSGDLSVYWYQQSLDQGLQFLIQYYNGEERAKGNILERFSAQQFPDLHSELNLSSLELGDSALYFCASSSGTGGHETQYFGPGTRLLVL.